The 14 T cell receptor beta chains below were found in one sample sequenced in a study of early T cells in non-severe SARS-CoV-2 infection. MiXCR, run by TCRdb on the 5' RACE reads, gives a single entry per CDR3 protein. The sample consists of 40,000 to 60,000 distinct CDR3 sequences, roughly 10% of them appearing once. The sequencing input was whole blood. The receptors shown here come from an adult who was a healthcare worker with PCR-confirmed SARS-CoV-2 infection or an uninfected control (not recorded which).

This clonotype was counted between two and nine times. For the CDR3, the DNA is TGTGCCATCAGCCCGGGACAGGGAACTGAAGCTTTCTTT. Its translation: CAISPGQGTEAFF. The chain recombines TRBV10-3 with TRBJ1-1, with TRBD1 identical over 9 bases. The CDR3 is made up of 13 amino acids. CDR1 is ENHRY and CDR2 is SYGVKD in the germline V gene. J lost 5 bases, V lost 6 bases, and 4 bases had no gene match.

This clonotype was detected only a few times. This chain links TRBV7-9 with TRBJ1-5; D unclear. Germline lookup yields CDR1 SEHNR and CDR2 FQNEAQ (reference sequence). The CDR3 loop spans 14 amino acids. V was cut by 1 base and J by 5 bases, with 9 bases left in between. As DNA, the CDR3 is TGTGCCAGCAGCTTAGGTGGCATCGATCAGCCCCAGCATTTT. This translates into CASSLGGIDQPQHF.

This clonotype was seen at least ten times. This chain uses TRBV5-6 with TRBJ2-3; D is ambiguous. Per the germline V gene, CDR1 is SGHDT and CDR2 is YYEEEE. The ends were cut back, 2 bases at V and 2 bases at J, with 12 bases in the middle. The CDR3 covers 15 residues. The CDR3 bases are TGTGCCAGCAGCTTTTGGTCGGCCAACACAGATACGCAGTATTTT. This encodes CASSFWSANTDTQYF.

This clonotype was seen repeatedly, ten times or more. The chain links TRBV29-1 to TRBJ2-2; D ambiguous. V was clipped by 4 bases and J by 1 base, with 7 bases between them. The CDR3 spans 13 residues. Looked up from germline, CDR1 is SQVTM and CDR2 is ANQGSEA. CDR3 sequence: CSVAPGNTGELFF. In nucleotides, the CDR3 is TGCAGCGTTGCCCCAGGGAACACCGGGGAGCTGTTTTTT.

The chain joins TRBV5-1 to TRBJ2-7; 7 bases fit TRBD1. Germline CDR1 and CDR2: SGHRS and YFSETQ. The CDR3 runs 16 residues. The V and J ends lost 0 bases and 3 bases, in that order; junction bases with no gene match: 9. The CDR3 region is CASSLAPRTGVYEQYF. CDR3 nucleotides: TGCGCCAGCAGCTTGGCCCCGAGGACAGGAGTCTACGAGCAGTACTTC.

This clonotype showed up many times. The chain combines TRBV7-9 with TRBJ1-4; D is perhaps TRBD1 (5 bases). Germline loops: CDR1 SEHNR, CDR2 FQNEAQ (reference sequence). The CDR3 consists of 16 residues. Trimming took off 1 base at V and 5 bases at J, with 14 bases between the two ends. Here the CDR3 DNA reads TGTGCCAGCAGCTTAGGGGGGTGGTCGCTCAATGAAAAACTGTTTTTT. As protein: CASSLGGWSLNEKLFF.

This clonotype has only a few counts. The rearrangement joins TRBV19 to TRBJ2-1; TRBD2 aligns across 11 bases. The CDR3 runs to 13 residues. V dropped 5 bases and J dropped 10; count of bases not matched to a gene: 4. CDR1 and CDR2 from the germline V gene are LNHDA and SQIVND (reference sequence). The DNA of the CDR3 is TGTGCCAGTAGTTCGGGACTAGCGGTAGAGCAGTTCTTC. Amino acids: CASSSGLAVEQFF.

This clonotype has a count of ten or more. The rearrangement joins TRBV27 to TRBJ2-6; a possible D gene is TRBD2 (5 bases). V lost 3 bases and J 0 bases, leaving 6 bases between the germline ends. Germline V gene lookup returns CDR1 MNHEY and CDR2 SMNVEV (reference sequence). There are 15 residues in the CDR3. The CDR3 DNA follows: TGTGCCAGCAGTTTCGCGGGCTCTGGGGCCAACGTCCTGACTTTC. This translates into CASSFAGSGANVLTF.

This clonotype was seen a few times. This chain's CDR3 is CASSPPTGEKLFF. The DNA for the CDR3 is TGTGCCAGCAGCCCCCCAACGGGAGAAAAACTGTTTTTT. The chain uses TRBV7-9 and TRBJ1-4; no firm D call. From germline, CDR1 is SEHNR and CDR2 FQNEAQ (reference sequence). The CDR3 contains 13 residues. The V end was cut by 5 bases, the J end by 8 bases, with 12 bases between.

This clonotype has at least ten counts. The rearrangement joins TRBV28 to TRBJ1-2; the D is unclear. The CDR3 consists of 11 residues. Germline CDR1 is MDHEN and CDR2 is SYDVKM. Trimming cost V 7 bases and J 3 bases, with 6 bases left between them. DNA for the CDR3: TGTGCCAGCAACTCCTACTATGGCTACACCTTC. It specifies CASNSYYGYTF.

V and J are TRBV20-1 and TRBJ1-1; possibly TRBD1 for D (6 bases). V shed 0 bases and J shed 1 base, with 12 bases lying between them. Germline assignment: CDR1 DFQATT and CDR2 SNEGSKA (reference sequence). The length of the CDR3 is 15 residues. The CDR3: CSARDRGGANTEAFF. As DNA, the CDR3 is TGCAGTGCTAGAGATCGAGGGGGGGCGAACACTGAAGCTTTCTTT.

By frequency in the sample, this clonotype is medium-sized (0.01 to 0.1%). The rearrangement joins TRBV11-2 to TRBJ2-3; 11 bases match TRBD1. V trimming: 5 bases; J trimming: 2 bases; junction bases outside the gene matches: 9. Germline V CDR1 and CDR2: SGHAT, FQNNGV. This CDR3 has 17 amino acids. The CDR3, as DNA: TGTGCCAGCAGCCCGCAAGGACAGGGGGCCTACACAGATACGCAGTATTTT. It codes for CASSPQGQGAYTDTQYF.

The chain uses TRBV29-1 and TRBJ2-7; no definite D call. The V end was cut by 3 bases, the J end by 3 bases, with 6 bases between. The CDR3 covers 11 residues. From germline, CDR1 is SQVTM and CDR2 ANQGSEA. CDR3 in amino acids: CSVDGGYEQYF. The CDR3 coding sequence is TGCAGCGTTGACGGTGGCTACGAGCAGTACTTC.

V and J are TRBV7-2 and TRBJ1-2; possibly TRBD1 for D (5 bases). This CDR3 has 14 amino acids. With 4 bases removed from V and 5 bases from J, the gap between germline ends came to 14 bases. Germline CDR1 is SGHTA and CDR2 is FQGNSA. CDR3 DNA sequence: TGTGCCAGCAGCTCCCAGGGAGGAGTATATGGCTACACCTTC. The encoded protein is CASSSQGGVYGYTF.